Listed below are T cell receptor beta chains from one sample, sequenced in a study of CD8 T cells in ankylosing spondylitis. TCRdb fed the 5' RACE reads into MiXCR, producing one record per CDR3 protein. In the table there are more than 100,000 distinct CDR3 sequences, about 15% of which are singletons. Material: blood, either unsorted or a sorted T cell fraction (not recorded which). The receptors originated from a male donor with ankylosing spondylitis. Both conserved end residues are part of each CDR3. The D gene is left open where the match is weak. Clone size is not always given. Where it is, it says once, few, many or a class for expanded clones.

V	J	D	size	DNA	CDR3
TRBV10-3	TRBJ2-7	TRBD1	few	TGTGCCATCAGTACGGGACAGGGCTACGAGCAGTACTTC	CAISTGQGYEQYF
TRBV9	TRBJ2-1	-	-	TGTGCCAGCAGCGTATACGCGGGACCTCCCTACAATGAGCAGTTCTTC	CASSVYAGPPYNEQFF
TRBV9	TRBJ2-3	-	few	TGTGCCAGCAGCGTAGAGGGTACTAGCGGGACAGGGGATACGCAGTATTTT	CASSVEGTSGTGDTQYF
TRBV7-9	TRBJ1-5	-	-	TGTGCCAGCAGCTTAGAGGGGAGGGCTGGCAATCAGCCCCAGCATTTT	CASSLEGRAGNQPQHF
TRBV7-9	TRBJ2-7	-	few	TGTGCCAGCAGCCAGCCCCCCGGACAGCGATCCTACGAGCAGTACTTC	CASSQPPGQRSYEQYF
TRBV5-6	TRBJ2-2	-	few	TGTGCCAGCACGGGTGTCCGTACTAGCCCAAACACCGGGGAGCTGTTTTTT	CASTGVRTSPNTGELFF
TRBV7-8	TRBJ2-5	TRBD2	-	TGTGCCAGCAGCCAGAATCTAGCGGGAGATTTACAAGAGACCCAGTACTTC	CASSQNLAGDLQETQYF
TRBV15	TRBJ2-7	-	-	TGTGCCACCAGCAGAGATGGTGCAGGGGCCGACGAGCAGTACTTC	CATSRDGAGADEQYF
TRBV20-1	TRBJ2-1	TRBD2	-	TGCAGTGCTTCCAGCGGGAGCCGCTCCTACAATGAGCAGTTCTTC	CSASSGSRSYNEQFF
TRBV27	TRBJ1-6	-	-	TGTGCCAGCAGTTACGGACTTTATAATTCACCCCTCCACTTT	CASSYGLYNSPLHF
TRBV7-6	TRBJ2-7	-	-	TGTGCCAGCAGCGCGAACGCCTACGAGCAGTACTTC	CASSANAYEQYF
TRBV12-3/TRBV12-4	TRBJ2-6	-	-	TGTGCCAGCAGCCGGGGCTCTGGGGCCAACGTCCTGACTTTC	CASSRGSGANVLTF
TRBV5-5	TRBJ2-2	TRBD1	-	TGTGCCAGCAGCCGGGACAGGGCCGGGGAGCTGTTTTTT	CASSRDRAGELFF
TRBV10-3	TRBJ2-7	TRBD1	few	TGTGCCATCTCGGGGACAGACTACGAGCAGTACTTC	CAISGTDYEQYF
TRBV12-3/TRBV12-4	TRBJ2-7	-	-	TGTGCCAGCACCCATAGGCGGCGGCCCTACGAGCAGTACTTC	CASTHRRRPYEQYF
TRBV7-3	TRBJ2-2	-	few	TGTGCCAGCAGCTTAACAAACCGGGGGGAGCTGTTTTTT	CASSLTNRGELFF
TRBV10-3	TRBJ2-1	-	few	TGTGCCATCAGTGAGGCCCGGAGCTCCTACAATGAGCAGTTCTTC	CAISEARSSYNEQFF
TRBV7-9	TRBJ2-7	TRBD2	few	TGTGCCAGCAGCTACCGAATAGCGGGAGTATTCCCCTACGAGCAGTACTTC	CASSYRIAGVFPYEQYF
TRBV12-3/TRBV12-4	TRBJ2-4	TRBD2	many	TGTGCCAGCAGTTCTGGGGTAGCGGGAGGGAAAAACATTCAGTACTTC	CASSSGVAGGKNIQYF
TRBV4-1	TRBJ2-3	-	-	TGCGCCAGCAGCCAAGAATCTCGCACAGATACGCAGTATTTT	CASSQESRTDTQYF
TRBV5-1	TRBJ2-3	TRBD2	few	TGCGCCAGCAGCCCCTCCGGGACTAGCTCAGATACGCAGTATTTT	CASSPSGTSSDTQYF
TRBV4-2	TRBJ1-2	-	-	TGTGCCAGCAGCCAAGGGCAAACCGGCTACACCTTC	CASSQGQTGYTF
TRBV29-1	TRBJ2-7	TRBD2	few	TGCAGCGTTGAAGGTGGGACTAACGAGCAGTACTTC	CSVEGGTNEQYF
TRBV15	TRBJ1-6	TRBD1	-	TGTGCCACCAGCAGAACCGGGACAGCTAATTCACCCCTCCACTTT	CATSRTGTANSPLHF
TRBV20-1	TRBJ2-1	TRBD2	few	TGCAGTGTGCGAGCGGGAGGGCCTTTTTTTGAGCAGTTCTTC	CSVRAGGPFFEQFF
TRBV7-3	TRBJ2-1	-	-	TGTGCCAGCAGCCCAGGTAGTAGCGGTGCCTACAATGAGCAGTTCTTC	CASSPGSSGAYNEQFF
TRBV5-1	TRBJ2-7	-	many	TGCGCCAGCAGCTTGGCCTACGAGCAGTACTTC	CASSLAYEQYF
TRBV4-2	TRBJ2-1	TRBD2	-	TGTGCCAGCAGCCAAAGCCAACGGCGGGAGGGCCTCAATGAGCAGTTCTTC	CASSQSQRREGLNEQFF
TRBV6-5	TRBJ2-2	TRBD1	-	TGTGCCAGCAGTTCCATGGGACAGAGGGGCGGGGAGCTGTTTTTT	CASSSMGQRGGELFF
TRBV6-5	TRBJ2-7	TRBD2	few	TGTGCCAGCAGTTCCGGGACTAGCGGGACCGAGCAGTACTTC	CASSSGTSGTEQYF
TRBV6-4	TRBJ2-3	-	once	TGTGCCAGCGGGCAACAGGGTTCAGATACGCAGTATTTT	CASGQQGSDTQYF
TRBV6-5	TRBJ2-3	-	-	TGTGCCAGCAGGATGGGAGATACGCAGTATTTT	CASRMGDTQYF
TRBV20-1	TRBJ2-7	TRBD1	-	TGCAGTGCTAGCGCGGACAGGGGGCACGAGCAGTACTTC	CSASADRGHEQYF
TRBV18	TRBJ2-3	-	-	TGTGCCAGCTCACCACCTGGGACTGGCACAGATACGCAGTATTTT	CASSPPGTGTDTQYF
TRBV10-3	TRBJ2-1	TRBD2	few	TGTGCTCCTCACCCGGCTAGCGGGAGGCAGAGCTCCTACAATGAGCAGTTCTTC	CAPHPASGRQSSYNEQFF
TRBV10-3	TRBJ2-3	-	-	TGTGCCATCGCTACGATCACAGGCACAGATACGCAGTATTTT	CAIATITGTDTQYF
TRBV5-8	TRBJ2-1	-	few	TGTGCCAGCAGCTTGGTCATGGGGGGTGGCGAGCAGTTCTTC	CASSLVMGGGEQFF
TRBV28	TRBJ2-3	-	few	TGTGCCAGCAGTTTTGCGGACCAGCTTCGAGATACGCAGTATTTT	CASSFADQLRDTQYF
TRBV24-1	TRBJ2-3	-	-	TGTGCCACCAGTGAGATGACAGGCGGTACGCAGTATTTT	CATSEMTGGTQYF
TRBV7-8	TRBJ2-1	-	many	TGTGCCAGCAGCTTAGGAGTATCCTACAATGAGCAGTTCTTC	CASSLGVSYNEQFF
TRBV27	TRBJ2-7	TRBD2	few	TGTGCCAGCAGTTTATCCGGACTAGCGGGAGGGCACTACGAGCAGTACTTC	CASSLSGLAGGHYEQYF
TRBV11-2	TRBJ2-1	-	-	TGTGCCAGCAGCTTAGATTTTTACTCATTCATTCTGATCTTC	CASSLDFYSFILIF
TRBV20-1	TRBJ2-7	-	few	TGCAGTGCTGGCCTTGACTACGAGCAGTACTTC	CSAGLDYEQYF
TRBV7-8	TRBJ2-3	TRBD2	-	TGTGCCAGCAGCCCCCGGGGGGGGCCAGATACGCAGTATTTT	CASSPRGGPDTQYF
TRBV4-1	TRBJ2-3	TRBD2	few	TGCGCCAGCAGCCGACTAGCCCCAGATACGCAGTATTTT	CASSRLAPDTQYF
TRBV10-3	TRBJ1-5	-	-	TGTGCCATCAGCCCGGCGGGGAGGCAGCCCCAGCATTTT	CAISPAGRQPQHF
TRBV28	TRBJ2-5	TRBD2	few	TGTGCCAGCAGTTTAGCTCTAGCGGGAGAGTTCGGGACCCAGTACTTC	CASSLALAGEFGTQYF
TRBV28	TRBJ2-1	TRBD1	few	TGTGCCACCGCTTTCGACAGGGGCTACAATGAGCAGTTCTTC	CATAFDRGYNEQFF
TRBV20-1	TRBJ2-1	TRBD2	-	TGCAGTGCTTATGCTAGCGGGAGCTCCTACAATGAGCAGTTCTTC	CSAYASGSSYNEQFF
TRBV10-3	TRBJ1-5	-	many	TGTGCCATCAGTGATCAGGGGAGGGAAGGGCCCCAGCATTTT	CAISDQGREGPQHF
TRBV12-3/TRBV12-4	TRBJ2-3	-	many	TGTGCCAGCAGTTTAGCCAGCACAGATACGCAGTATTTT	CASSLASTDTQYF